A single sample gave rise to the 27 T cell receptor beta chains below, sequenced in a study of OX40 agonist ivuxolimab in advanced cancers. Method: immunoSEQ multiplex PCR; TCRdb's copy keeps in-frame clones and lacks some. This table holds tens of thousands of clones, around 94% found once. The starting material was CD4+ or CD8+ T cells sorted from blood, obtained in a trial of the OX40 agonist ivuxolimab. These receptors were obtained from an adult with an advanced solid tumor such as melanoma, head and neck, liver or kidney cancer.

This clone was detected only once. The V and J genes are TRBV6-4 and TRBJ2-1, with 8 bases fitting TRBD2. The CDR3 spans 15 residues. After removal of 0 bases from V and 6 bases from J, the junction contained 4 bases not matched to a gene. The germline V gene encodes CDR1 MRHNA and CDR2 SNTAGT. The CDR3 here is CASSDSTSGPNEQFF. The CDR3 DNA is TGTGCCAGCAGTGACTCTACTAGCGGCCCCAATGAGCAGTTCTTC.

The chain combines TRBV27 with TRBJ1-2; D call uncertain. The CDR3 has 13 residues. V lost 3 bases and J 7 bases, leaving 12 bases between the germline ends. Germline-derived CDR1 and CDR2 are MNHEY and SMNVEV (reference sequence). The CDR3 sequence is CASSLSEWGGYTF. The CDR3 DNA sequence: TGTGCCAGCAGTTTGAGTGAATGGGGTGGCTACACCTTC.

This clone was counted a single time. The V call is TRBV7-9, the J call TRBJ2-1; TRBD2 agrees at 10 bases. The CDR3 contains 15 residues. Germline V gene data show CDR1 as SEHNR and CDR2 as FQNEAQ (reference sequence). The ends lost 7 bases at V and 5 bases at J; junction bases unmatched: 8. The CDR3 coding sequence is TGTGCCAGCAACCCGAGGACTAGCGGAAACAATGAGCAGTTCTTC. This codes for CASNPRTSGNNEQFF.

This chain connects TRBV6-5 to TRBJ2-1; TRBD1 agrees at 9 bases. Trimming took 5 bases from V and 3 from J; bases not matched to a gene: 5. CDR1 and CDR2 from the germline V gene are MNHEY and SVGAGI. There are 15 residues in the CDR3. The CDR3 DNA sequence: TGTGCCAGCAGTACCGGGACAGGGATCTACAATGAGCAGTTCTTC. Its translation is CASSTGTGIYNEQFF.

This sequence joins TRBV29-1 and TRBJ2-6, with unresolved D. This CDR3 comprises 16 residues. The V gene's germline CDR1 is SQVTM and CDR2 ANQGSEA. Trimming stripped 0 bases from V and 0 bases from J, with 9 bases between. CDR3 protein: CSVEEWSRSGANVLTF. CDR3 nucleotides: TGCAGCGTTGAAGAATGGTCCCGCTCTGGGGCCAACGTCCTGACTTTC.

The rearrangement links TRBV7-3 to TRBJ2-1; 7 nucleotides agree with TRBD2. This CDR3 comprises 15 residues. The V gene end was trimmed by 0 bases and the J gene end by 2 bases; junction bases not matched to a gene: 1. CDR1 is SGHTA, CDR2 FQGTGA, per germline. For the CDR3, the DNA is TGTGCCAGCAGCTTAACTAGCGGGCCCTACAATGAGCAGTTCTTC. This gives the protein CASSLTSGPYNEQFF. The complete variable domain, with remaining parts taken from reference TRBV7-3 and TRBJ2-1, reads GAGVSQTPSNKVTEKGKYVELRCDPISGHTALYWYRQSLGQGPEFLIYFQGTGAADDSGLPNDRFFAVRPEGSVSTLKIQRTERGDSAVYLCASSLTSGPYNEQFFGPGTRLTVL.

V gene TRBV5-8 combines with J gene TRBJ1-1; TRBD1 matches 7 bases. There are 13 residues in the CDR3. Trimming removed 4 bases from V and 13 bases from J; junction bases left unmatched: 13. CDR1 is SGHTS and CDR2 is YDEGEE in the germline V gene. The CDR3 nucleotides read TGTGCCAGCAGCCGGGACAGTATTTTTTGGGTTTTCTTT. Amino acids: CASSRDSIFWVFF.

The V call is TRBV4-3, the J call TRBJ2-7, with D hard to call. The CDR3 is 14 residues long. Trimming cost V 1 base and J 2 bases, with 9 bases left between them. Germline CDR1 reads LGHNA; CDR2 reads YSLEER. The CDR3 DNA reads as TGCGCCAGCAGCCAAGCGGCCAGAACCTACGAGCAGTACTTC. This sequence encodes CASSQAARTYEQYF.

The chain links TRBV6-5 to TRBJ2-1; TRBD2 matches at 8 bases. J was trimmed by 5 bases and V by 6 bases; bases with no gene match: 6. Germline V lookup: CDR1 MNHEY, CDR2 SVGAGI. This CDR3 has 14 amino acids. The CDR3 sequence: CASSPGREDNEQFF. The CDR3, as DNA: TGTGCCAGCAGCCCGGGGCGGGAGGACAATGAGCAGTTCTTC.

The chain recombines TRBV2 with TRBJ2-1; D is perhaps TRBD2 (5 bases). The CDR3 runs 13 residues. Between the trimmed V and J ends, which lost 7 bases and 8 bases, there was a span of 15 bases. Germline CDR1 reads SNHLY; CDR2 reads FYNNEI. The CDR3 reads CASTGLWEHEQFF. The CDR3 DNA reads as TGTGCCAGCACCGGACTTTGGGAGCATGAGCAGTTCTTC.

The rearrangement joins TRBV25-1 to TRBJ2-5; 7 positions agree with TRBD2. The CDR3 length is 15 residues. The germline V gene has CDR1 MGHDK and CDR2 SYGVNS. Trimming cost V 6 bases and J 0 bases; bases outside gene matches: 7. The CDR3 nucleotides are TGTGCCAGCAGCGCCCGGGACTACGACCAAGAGACCCAGTACTTC. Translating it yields CASSARDYDQETQYF. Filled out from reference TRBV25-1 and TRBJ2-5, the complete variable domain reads EADIYQTPRYLVIGTGKKITLECSQTMGHDKMYWYQQDPGMELHLIHYSYGVNSTEKGDLSSESTVSRIRTEHFPLTLESARPSHTSQYLCASSARDYDQETQYFGPGTRLLVL.

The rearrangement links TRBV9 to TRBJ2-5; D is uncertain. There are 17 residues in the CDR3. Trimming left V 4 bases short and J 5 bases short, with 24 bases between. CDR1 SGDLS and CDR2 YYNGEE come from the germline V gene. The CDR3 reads CASSIPGTAIRTETQYF. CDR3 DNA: TGTGCCAGCAGCATACCCGGAACGGCTATTAGGACGGAGACCCAGTACTTC.

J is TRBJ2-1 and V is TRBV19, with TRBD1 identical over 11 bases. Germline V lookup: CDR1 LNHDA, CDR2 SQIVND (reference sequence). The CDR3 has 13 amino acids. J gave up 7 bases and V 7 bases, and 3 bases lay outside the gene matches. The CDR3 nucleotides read TGTGCCAGTAAGGACAGGGGGCTGAATGAGCAGTTCTTC. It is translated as CASKDRGLNEQFF.

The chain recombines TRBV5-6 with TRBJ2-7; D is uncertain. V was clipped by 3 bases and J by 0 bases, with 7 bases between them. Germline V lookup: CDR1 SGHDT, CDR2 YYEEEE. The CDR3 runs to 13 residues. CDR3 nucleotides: TGTGCCAGCAGCTCGGGTAGCTCCTACGAGCAGTACTTC. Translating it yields CASSSGSSYEQYF. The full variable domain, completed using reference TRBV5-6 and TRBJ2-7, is DAGVTQSPTHLIKTRGQQVTLRCSPKSGHDTVSWYQQALGQGPQFIFQYYEEEERQRGNFPDRFSGHQFPNYSSELNVNALLLGDSALYLCASSSGSSYEQYFGPGTRLTVT.

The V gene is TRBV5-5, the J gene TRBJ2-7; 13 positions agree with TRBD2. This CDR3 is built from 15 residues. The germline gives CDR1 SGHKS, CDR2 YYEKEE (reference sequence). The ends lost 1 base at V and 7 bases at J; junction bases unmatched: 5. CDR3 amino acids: CASSLTSGRASEQYF. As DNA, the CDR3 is TGTGCCAGCAGCTTGACTAGCGGGAGGGCCAGTGAGCAGTACTTC. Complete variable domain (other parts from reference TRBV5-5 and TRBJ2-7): DAGVTQSPTHLIKTRGQQVTLRCSPISGHKSVSWYQQVLGQGPQFIFQYYEKEERGRGNFPDRFSARQFPNYSSELNVNALLLGDSALYLCASSLTSGRASEQYFGPGTRLTVT.

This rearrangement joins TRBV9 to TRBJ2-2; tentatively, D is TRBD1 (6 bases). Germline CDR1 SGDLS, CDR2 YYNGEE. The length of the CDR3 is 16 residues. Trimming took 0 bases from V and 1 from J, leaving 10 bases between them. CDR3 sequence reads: CASSVAGTRNTGELFF. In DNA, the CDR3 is TGTGCCAGCAGCGTAGCGGGGACAAGGAACACCGGGGAGCTGTTTTTT.

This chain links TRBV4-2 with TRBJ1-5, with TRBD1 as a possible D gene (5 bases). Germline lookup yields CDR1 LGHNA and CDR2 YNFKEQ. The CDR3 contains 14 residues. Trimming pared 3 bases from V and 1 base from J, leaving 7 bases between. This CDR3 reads CASSQTASNQPQHF. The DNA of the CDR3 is TGTGCCAGCAGCCAGACAGCAAGCAATCAGCCCCAGCATTTT.

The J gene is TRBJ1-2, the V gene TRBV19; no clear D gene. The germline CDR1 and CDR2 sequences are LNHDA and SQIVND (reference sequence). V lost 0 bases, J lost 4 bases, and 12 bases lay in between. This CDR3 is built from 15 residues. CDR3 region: CASSIESGPSYGYTF. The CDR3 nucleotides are TGTGCCAGTAGTATAGAGTCGGGCCCGAGCTATGGCTACACCTTC.

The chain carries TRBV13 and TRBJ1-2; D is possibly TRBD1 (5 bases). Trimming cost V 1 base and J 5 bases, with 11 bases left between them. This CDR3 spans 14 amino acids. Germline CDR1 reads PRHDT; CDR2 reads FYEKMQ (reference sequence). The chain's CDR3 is CASSLVSGGYGYTF. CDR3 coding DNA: TGTGCCAGCAGCTTAGTATCGGGGGGTTATGGCTACACCTTC.

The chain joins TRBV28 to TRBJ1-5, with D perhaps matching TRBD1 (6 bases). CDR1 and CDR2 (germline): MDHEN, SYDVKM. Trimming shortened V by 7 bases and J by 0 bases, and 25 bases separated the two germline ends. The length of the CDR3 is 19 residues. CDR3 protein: CASTYMGGGTKISNQPQHF. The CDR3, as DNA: TGTGCCAGCACTTACATGGGGGGAGGGACAAAGATTAGCAATCAGCCCCAGCATTTT. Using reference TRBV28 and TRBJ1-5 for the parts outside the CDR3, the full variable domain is DVKVTQSSRYLVKRTGEKVFLECVQDMDHENMFWYRQDPGLGLRLIYFSYDVKMKEKGDIPEGYSVSREKKERFSLILESASTNQTSMYLCASTYMGGGTKISNQPQHFGDGTRLSIL.

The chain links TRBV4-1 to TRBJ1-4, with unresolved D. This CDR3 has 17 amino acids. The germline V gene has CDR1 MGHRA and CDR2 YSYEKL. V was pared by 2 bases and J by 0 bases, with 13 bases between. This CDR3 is CASSQPPDGATNEKLFF. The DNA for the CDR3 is TGCGCCAGCAGCCAACCTCCGGACGGTGCAACTAATGAAAAACTGTTTTTT.

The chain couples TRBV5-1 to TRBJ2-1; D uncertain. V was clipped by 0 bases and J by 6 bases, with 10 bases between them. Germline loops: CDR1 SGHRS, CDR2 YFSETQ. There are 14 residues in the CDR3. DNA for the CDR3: TGCGCCAGCAGCTTGGTCGGTAGTAGCAATGAGCAGTTCTTC. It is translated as CASSLVGSSNEQFF.

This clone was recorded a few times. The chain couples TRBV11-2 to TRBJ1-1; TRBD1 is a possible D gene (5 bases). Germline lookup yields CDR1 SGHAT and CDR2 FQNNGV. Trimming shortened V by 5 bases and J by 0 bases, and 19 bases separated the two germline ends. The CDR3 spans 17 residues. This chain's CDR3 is CASSPLGRHSMNTEAFF. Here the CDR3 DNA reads TGTGCCAGCAGCCCCCTGGGACGGCATTCCATGAACACTGAAGCTTTCTTT.

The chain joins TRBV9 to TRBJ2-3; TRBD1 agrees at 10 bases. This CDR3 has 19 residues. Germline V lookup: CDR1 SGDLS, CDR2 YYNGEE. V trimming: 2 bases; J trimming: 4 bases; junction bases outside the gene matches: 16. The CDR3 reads CASSVPGQGSPVTPDTQYF. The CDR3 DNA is TGTGCCAGCAGCGTCCCGGGACAGGGGTCCCCGGTAACCCCAGATACGCAGTATTTT.

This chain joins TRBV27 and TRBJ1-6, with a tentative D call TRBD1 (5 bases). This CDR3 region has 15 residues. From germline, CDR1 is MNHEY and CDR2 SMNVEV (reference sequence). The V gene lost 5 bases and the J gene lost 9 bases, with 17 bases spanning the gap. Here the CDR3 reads CASSSAGTAGSPLHF. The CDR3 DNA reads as TGTGCCAGCAGTAGCGCCGGGACCGCGGGTTCACCCCTCCACTTT.

The CDR3, as DNA: TGTGCCAGCAGTGACTCCCGTGCCGGGGAGCTGTTTTTT. This translates into CASSDSRAGELFF. This chain links TRBV6-4 with TRBJ2-2; D is ambiguous. V gave up 0 bases and J gave up 6 bases, with 5 bases separating them. The CDR3 has 13 residues. Germline V gene data show CDR1 as MRHNA and CDR2 as SNTAGT.

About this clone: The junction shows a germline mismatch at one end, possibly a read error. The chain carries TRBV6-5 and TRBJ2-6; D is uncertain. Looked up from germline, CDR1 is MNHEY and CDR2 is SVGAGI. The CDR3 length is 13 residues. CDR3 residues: CASSNSGANVLTF. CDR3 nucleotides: TGTGCCAGCAGTAACTCTGGGGCCAACGTCCTGACTTTC.